Listed below are T cell receptor beta chains from one sample, sequenced in a study of technical replicates of blood from several donors. Produced via immunoSEQ multiplex PCR; TCRdb's table is partial and in-frame only. The data hold under 85,000 clones, with just over 90% observed a single time. The sequenced material came from T cells isolated from PBMCs. The receptors stem from a human donor in good health. The CDR3 runs from the conserved cysteine through the conserved F or W. The order of the fields is D gene, J gene, V gene, CDR3 protein, CDR3 DNA. D genes are given only for firm matches.

>NA|TRBJ1-1|TRBV6-5
CASRTPGGLTEAFF
TGTGCCAGCAGAACCCCGGGGGGCCTAACTGAAGCTTTCTTT
>NA|TRBJ2-2|TRBV6-5
CASSYSTWAGELFF
TGTGCCAGCAGTTACTCGACTTGGGCCGGGGAGCTGTTTTTT
>NA|TRBJ2-2|TRBV10-2
CASRYRDLNTGELFF
TGCGCCAGCAGATACCGGGACTTGAACACCGGGGAGCTGTTTTTT
>NA|TRBJ2-1|TRBV30
CAWNRDSYNEQFF
TGTGCCTGGAACAGGGACTCCTACAATGAGCAGTTCTTC
>TRBD1|TRBJ2-7|TRBV28
CASSDLDRVLYEQYF
TGTGCCAGCAGTGACCTCGACAGGGTGCTCTACGAGCAGTACTTC
>TRBD1|TRBJ2-3|TRBV4-1
CASSQETGKADTQYF
TGCGCCAGCAGCCAAGAGACAGGGAAGGCAGATACGCAGTATTTT
>NA|TRBJ1-4|TRBV6-1
CASSGGGTNEKLFF
TGTGCCAGCAGTGGTGGGGGGACTAATGAAAAACTGTTTTTT
>NA|TRBJ2-2|TRBV7-3
CASSTRETLNTGELFF
TGTGCCAGCAGCACCCGGGAGACACTGAACACCGGGGAGCTGTTTTTT
>NA|TRBJ1-5|TRBV19
CASSVGQSNQPQHF
TGTGCCAGTAGTGTCGGACAAAGCAATCAGCCCCAGCATTTT
>NA|TRBJ1-1|TRBV28
CASSLPTGFSGVTEAFF
TGTGCCAGCAGTTTACCGACAGGATTTAGTGGGGTCACTGAAGCTTTCTTT
>TRBD1|TRBJ1-4|TRBV9
CASSPLTGSNEKLFF
TGTGCCAGCAGCCCCCTGACAGGGAGTAATGAAAAACTGTTTTTT
>TRBD2|TRBJ2-1|TRBV14
CASSQRLAGGKIYNEQFF
TGTGCCAGCAGCCAAAGACTAGCGGGAGGGAAGATCTACAATGAGCAGTTCTTC
>NA|TRBJ1-2|TRBV6-5
CASRNRLWGYTF
TGTGCCAGCAGGAACAGATTATGGGGCTACACCTTC
>NA|TRBJ2-1|TRBV7-2
CASSSPRSGTGTYNEQFF
TGTGCCAGCAGCTCCCCCCGATCCGGGACTGGTACCTACAATGAGCAGTTCTTC
>NA|TRBJ1-4|TRBV15
CATKDRHNEKLFF
TGTGCCACCAAAGACAGACATAATGAAAAACTGTTTTTT
>TRBD1|TRBJ1-2|TRBV7-3
CASSLKQGNGYTF
TGTGCCAGCAGCTTAAAACAGGGGAACGGCTACACCTTC
>TRBD1|TRBJ2-5|TRBV7-8
CASSLRQGSRETQYF
TGTGCCAGCAGCTTAAGACAGGGGAGTCGAGAGACCCAGTACTTC